This TCR beta chain stems from a study of T cells in Graves' hyperthyroidism and ophthalmopathy (dated by TCRdb to between 2017 and 2020). Concerning the study at large: Peripheral blood samples were taken at the time of initial diagnosis, prior to any treatment. The 75 to 100 discovery patients were randomly divided into training and test sets at a 7:3 ratio. According to the paper, TCR Vbeta CDR3 sequencing was carried out on approximately 140 peripheral blood samples, which came from fewer than 50 ophthalmopathy, under 85 hyperthyroidism and roughly 17 progressor patients. After sampling, hyperthyroidism patients received methimazole starting at 30 mg daily, and ophthalmopathy patients received high-dose intravenous methylprednisolone. To identify TCR V-J signatures that set the groups apart, the researchers used a discovery cohort of more than 95 patients, made up of under 45 with Graves' ophthalmopathy and approximately 57 with stable Graves' hyperthyroidism. In about 6 Graves' hyperthyroidism patients, the study also compared T-cell repertoires from thyroid tissue with T-cell repertoires from blood. An independent validation cohort of fewer than 20 hyperthyroidism patients and about 15 patients who later progressed to ophthalmopathy tested prospective prediction of ophthalmopathy.

Comment on this clonotype: Its antigen is not yet known. Base qualities were left out, and no much larger clone turns up one base away.

Stable Graves' hyperthyroidism was defined as the absence of progression to ophthalmopathy over 18 months of follow-up. Hyperthyroidism patients were newly diagnosed, with disease duration under 2 months, and aged 18 to 65 years. Patients with uncontrolled infections, other autoimmune diseases, pregnancy or lactation were excluded. Diagnoses were based on clinical symptoms, serum thyroxine and TRAb, thyroid ultrasound and orbital computed tomography. PBMCs were isolated from about 9.2 ml of fresh peripheral blood by Ficoll-Paque density gradient centrifugation. Total RNA was extracted using Trizol reagent, and RNA quality was assessed on an Agilent 2100 Bioanalyzer. The TCR beta CDR3 regions were amplified from RNA transcripts. For the first round of RT-PCR on the TCR CDR3, the HTBI primer set was used together with the Qiagen OneStep RT-PCR kit. A second multiplex PCR round built the libraries, followed by size selection and purification. The libraries were sequenced on an Illumina HiSeq2000 using paired-end 100 bp reads. The original methods were these. SOAPnuke was used to process the raw data, throwing out any read that contained adapters or uncalled bases, had a mean Phred below 15, or lacked an exact constant-primer or identifier match. High-quality paired reads were merged with COPE v1.2.5, and unique nucleotide sequences were defined as clonotypes. MiTCR v1.1 was used to align the clonotypes against IMGT TRBV, TRBD and TRBJ reference segments. The analysis was restricted to V-J combinations with a frequency above 0.0001, which together covered around 99% of the repertoires. The TCS score was defined as F50 (clonal expansion) divided by E x V (chaos), with BLOSUM62-based TCRdist calculated between CDR3 peptides within each V-J. Welch's t-statistics and random forest reduced just over 500 V-J features to about 13, which were used in a naive Bayes classifier (R e1071). TCRdb ran its own pipeline on the public reads, namely fastp trimming at Q25 and MiXCR clone calling, and kept in-frame beta chains. Identical CDR3 proteins give one entry, which carries the most common genes and DNA. None of the V and J calls come from the authors' own analysis; TCRdb made them. In this sample the table shows 300,000 to 450,000 distinct CDR3 sequences, more than 13% of which occur a single time. Approximately 32% of the sample belongs to the ten largest clones.

The study at large found these results: No statistical method was used to set the sample size in advance, and investigators knew the group allocation. Most expanded thyroid clonotypes (frequency above 0.001) were also found in blood, which suggests that blood repertoires may mirror thyroid immune responses. During validation, the model predicted progression to ophthalmopathy a median of roughly 7.1 months ahead of onset, with just under 71% sensitivity and roughly 75% specificity. In cross-validation, a model built on a 13 V-J signature told ophthalmopathy apart from stable hyperthyroidism with 87.88% sensitivity and roughly 81% specificity, and in testing the same model reached 80%/75%.

In the germline V gene, CDR1 corresponds to MDHEN and CDR2 to SYDVKM. The CDR3 contains 14 residues, cysteine and phenylalanine counted. Only CDR3 DNA remains: 42 bases, in frame from the first base. A distance of 12 bases separates the germline ends of V and J, which lose 6 bases and 0 bases respectively. This TCR derives from a woman in her thirties with Graves' hyperthyroidism. This chain is built from TRBV28 and TRBJ2-7, and possibly TRBD1, on 6 matching bases. The sequencing sample was made of blood. The DNA sequence is TGTGCCAGCAGATCTGGGGGCCACTCCTACGAGCAGTACTTC. It specifies CASRSGGHSYEQYF. Where the CDR3 stops, the reference TRBV28 and TRBJ2-7 genes take over; the full variable domain is DVKVTQSSRYLVKRTGEKVFLECVQDMDHENMFWYRQDPGLGLRLIYFSYDVKMKEKGDIPEGYSVSREKKERFSLILESASTNQTSMYLCASRSGGHSYEQYFGPGTRLTVT.